The next 17 T cell receptor beta chains were all read from a single sample in a study of blood T cell repertoires in COVID-19. Libraries were prepared by immunoSEQ multiplex PCR; TCRdb keeps only in-frame clonotypes and omits some of them. The table records about 100,000 clones, 84% of them present only once. Sequences were obtained from peripheral blood. The receptors were gathered from a woman aged 55-69 years with acute or convalescent COVID-19.

The chain links TRBV29-1 to TRBJ1-1, with TRBD1 as a possible D gene (6 bases). V was trimmed by 4 bases and J by 5 bases, leaving 17 bases between them. Germline values: CDR1 SQVTM, CDR2 ANQGSEA. The CDR3 is 14 amino acids. In nucleotides, the CDR3 is TGCAGCGTTGGTCGCCGGGGGGCTTGGACTGAAGCTTTCTTT. Its translation is CSVGRRGAWTEAFF. Drawing the rest from reference TRBV29-1 and TRBJ1-1, the complete variable domain is SAVISQKPSRDICQRGTSLTIQCQVDSQVTMMFWYRQQPGQSLTLIATANQGSEATYESGFVIDKFPISRPNLTFSTLTVSNMSPEDSSIYLCSVGRRGAWTEAFFGQGTRLTVV.

The V call is TRBV11-1, the J call TRBJ2-7, with 8 bases identical to TRBD1. CDR1 and CDR2 (germline): SGHAT, FQDESV (reference sequence). Germline trimming cut 3 bases from V and 5 bases from J; bases unmatched to any gene: 3. The CDR3 length is 13 residues. CDR3 loop: CASSFGQGDEQYF. The DNA for the CDR3 is TGTGCCAGCAGCTTTGGACAGGGCGACGAGCAGTACTTC.

V gene TRBV27 combines with J gene TRBJ2-1, with 9 bases matching TRBD2. There are 14 residues in the CDR3. V trimming: 10 bases; J trimming: 6 bases; junction bases outside the gene matches: 10. Germline V lookup: CDR1 MNHEY, CDR2 SMNVEV (reference sequence). CDR3: CATTRASGTNEQFF. The CDR3 bases are TGTGCCACCACACGGGCTAGCGGGACCAATGAGCAGTTCTTC.

A few counts support this clone. The chain links TRBV5-5 to TRBJ2-3; TRBD2 agrees at 8 bases. Germline CDR1 reads SGHKS; CDR2 reads YYEKEE (reference sequence). The CDR3 is 16 amino acids. The ends lost 4 bases at V and 6 bases at J; junction bases unmatched: 13. CDR3 DNA sequence: TGTGCCAGCAGCAGTACCGGGACTAGGGCCATTGATACGCAGTATTTT. Amino acids: CASSSTGTRAIDTQYF.

The chain employs TRBV7-2 and TRBJ2-3; TRBD2 might be the D (7 bases). The CDR3 has 17 amino acids. Germline V gene data show CDR1 as SGHTA and CDR2 as FQGNSA. V was shortened by 3 bases and J by 7 bases, with 23 bases between the two germline ends. The CDR3 region has the DNA TGTGCCAGCAGCTTCGCCGCCGGCCCGGGGGGCCAGTATACGCAGTATTTT. Residues: CASSFAAGPGGQYTQYF.

V usage is TRBV3-1 (or the pseudogene TRBV3-2) and J usage is TRBJ1-5, with TRBD1 as a possible D gene (6 bases). Trimming removed 3 bases from V and 4 bases from J, with 13 bases in between. Germline CDR1 is LGHDT and CDR2 is YNNKEL (reference sequence). The CDR3 extends over 15 amino acids. The CDR3 DNA reads as TGTGCCAGCAGCCACGCCGGGACACCAAATCAGCCCCAGCATTTT. This encodes CASSHAGTPNQPQHF.

The chain joins TRBV2 to TRBJ1-4; tentative D call: TRBD1 (5 bases). CDR1 and CDR2 (germline): SNHLY, FYNNEI. The ends were cut back, 10 bases at V and 5 bases at J, with 17 bases in the middle. The CDR3 is made up of 14 amino acids. The CDR3 spells CATFRDRLNEKLFF. The CDR3 nucleotides are TGTGCCACCTTCCGAGACAGATTGAATGAAAAACTGTTTTTT.

The chain carries TRBV7-3 and TRBJ2-7; weak D call: TRBD1 (6 bases). Germline V CDR1 and CDR2: SGHTA, FQGTGA. This CDR3 contains 18 residues. V was cut by 1 base and J by 3 bases, with 22 bases left in between. The CDR3 sequence: CASSLRSRQTGLIYEQYF. In DNA, the CDR3 is TGTGCCAGCAGCTTAAGGTCCCGACAGACAGGATTAATCTACGAGCAGTACTTC.

This sequence joins TRBV3-1 (or the pseudogene TRBV3-2) and TRBJ1-4; D is possibly TRBD1 (5 bases). The CDR3 covers 15 residues. CDR1 is LGHDT, CDR2 YNNKEL, per germline (reference sequence). The V and J ends lost 3 bases and 2 bases respectively, with 10 bases between them. The CDR3: CASSQGWGTNEKLFF. The DNA of the CDR3 is TGTGCCAGCAGCCAGGGGTGGGGCACTAATGAAAAACTGTTTTTT.

The chain uses TRBV11-2 and TRBJ1-4, with D possibly being TRBD1 (5 bases). Per the germline V gene, CDR1 is SGHAT and CDR2 is FQNNGV. Trimming left V 5 bases short and J 4 bases short, with 14 bases between. The CDR3 covers 15 residues. CDR3 in amino acids: CASSQGAEFNEKLFF. The CDR3 DNA sequence: TGTGCCAGCAGCCAAGGGGCGGAATTTAATGAAAAACTGTTTTTT.

This chain links TRBV18 with TRBJ1-1; D is possibly TRBD1 (5 bases). CDR1 is KGHSH, CDR2 LQKENI, per germline. Trimming shortened V by 5 bases and J by 0 bases, and 7 bases separated the two germline ends. The CDR3 loop spans 13 amino acids. CDR3 sequence: CASSGDLNTEAFF. CDR3 coding DNA: TGTGCCAGCTCAGGGGACTTGAACACTGAAGCTTTCTTT.

CDR3 protein: CASGQGNYEQYF. The CDR3 region has the DNA TGTGCCAGCGGACAGGGAAACTACGAGCAGTACTTC. This sequence joins TRBV6-5 and TRBJ2-7; 8 bases are shared with TRBD1. This CDR3 comprises 12 residues. Trimming at V came to 8 bases and at J to 3 bases, leaving 3 bases not matched to a gene. The germline V gene has CDR1 MNHEY and CDR2 SVGAGI.

The rearrangement links TRBV6-5 to TRBJ1-5; 8 nucleotides agree with TRBD1. The CDR3 length is 15 residues. CDR1 and CDR2 (germline): MNHEY, SVGAGI. Losses at the gene ends were 7 bases for V and 2 bases for J; bases not matched to a gene: 7. Written as DNA, the CDR3 is TGTGCCAGCACCAAGACAGGGGAGGGCAATCAGCCCCAGCATTTT. Protein: CASTKTGEGNQPQHF.

V is TRBV19 and J is TRBJ2-1; a weak D match, TRBD2 (6 bases). The V end was cut by 1 base, the J end by 6 bases, with 10 bases between. In germline, CDR1 is LNHDA, CDR2 SQIVND (reference sequence). This CDR3 has 14 residues. The CDR3 DNA sequence: TGTGCCAGTAGTATAGGGGGGGTTGTCAATGAGCAGTTCTTC. Protein: CASSIGGVVNEQFF.

The chain has TRBV11-2 and TRBJ1-1; D not resolved. CDR1 and CDR2 from the germline V gene are SGHAT and FQNNGV. The CDR3 covers 13 residues. Trimming took 3 bases from V and 1 from J, leaving 6 bases between them. CDR3 sequence (DNA): TGTGCCAGCAGCTTGAGGGAGAACACTGAAGCTTTCTTT. It is translated as CASSLRENTEAFF.

This clone was observed a few times. The CDR3 nucleotides are TGTGCCAGCAGCTTATGGAAACAGGGGGTCACTGAAGCTTTCTTT. It encodes CASSLWKQGVTEAFF. V gene TRBV7-3 combines with J gene TRBJ1-1, with TRBD1 matching over 8 bases. V lost 2 bases to trimming and J lost 4 bases; unmatched junction nucleotides: 6. CDR1 and CDR2 from the germline V gene are SGHTA and FQGTGA. This CDR3 region has 15 residues. Full variable domain (remainder filled in from reference TRBV7-3 and TRBJ1-1): GAGVSQTPSNKVTEKGKYVELRCDPISGHTALYWYRQSLGQGPEFLIYFQGTGAADDSGLPNDRFFAVRPEGSVSTLKIQRTERGDSAVYLCASSLWKQGVTEAFFGQGTRLTVV.

This clone was recorded once. This rearrangement joins TRBV5-1 to TRBJ1-2; 8 bases are a match to TRBD1. Germline CDR1 is SGHRS and CDR2 is YFSETQ. The CDR3 is made up of 13 amino acids. With V trimmed by 4 bases and J by 4 bases, 3 bases remained unmatched. The CDR3 region is CASSGTGGYGYTF. The CDR3 DNA reads as TGCGCCAGCAGCGGAACAGGGGGCTATGGCTACACCTTC.